Included here is one TCR beta chain sequence, with context. The antigen is unknown. These data are taken from a study of graft-versus-host responses after intestinal transplantation. For the study at large: Every recipient had anti-thymocyte globulin induction and about three years of tacrolimus plus steroids.

Study-wide results and caveats: Early post-transplant HvG declines were associated with peak circulating GvH clone levels. Present in recipient marrow, GvH clones included some that appeared first in ileum or blood.

Looked up from germline, CDR1 is SNHLY and CDR2 is FYNNEI. The length of the CDR3 is 17 residues. The V segment lost 4 bases and the J segment 1 base; nucleotides outside the gene matches: 7. The repertoire was sequenced with immunoSEQ multiplex PCR; TCRdb's copy has only in-frame clones and lacks some. The sample contains around 110,000 clones, about 92% of which appear only once. This clonotype was obtained from a human donor who was the organ donor for an intestinal transplant. The V call is TRBV2, the J call TRBJ2-2, with 9 bases matching TRBD2. The material sequenced was unstimulated CD8+ T cells sorted from spleen or lymph node cells, taken before transplant. For the CDR3, the DNA is TGTGCCAGCAGTGTCCCTAGCGGGATTCTGAACACCGGGGAGCTGTTTTTT. Encoded protein: CASSVPSGILNTGELFF.